This TCR beta chain was recorded in a study of blood T cell repertoires in COVID-19. Study as a whole: Samples representing acute and convalescent COVID-19 were sourced from the United States, Italy and Spain. Sources were T cells, B-cell-depleted T cells, or PBMCs; the material itself was cDNA or gDNA.

Germline loops: CDR1 SEHNR, CDR2 FQNEAQ (reference sequence). The V end lost 5 bases, the J end lost 4 bases, and 17 bases lay between the germline ends. There are 15 residues in the CDR3. Per the original methods: Quantification of nucleated cells was approximated via reference gene primer amplification. Assay used: immunoSEQ multiplex PCR; TCRdb lists only in-frame clones, some missing. V and J calls and clone size follow that table, whereas D and trimming were derived from the DNA. This sample has 30,000 to 45,000 clones; approximately 91% occur once, and the top ten carry about 32%. The sequence came from a man in his 70s with active COVID-19. The chain uses TRBV7-9 and TRBJ1-2; tentative D call: TRBD1 (6 bases). Material: peripheral blood. This chain's CDR3 is CASSGTSRGGYGYTF. As DNA, the CDR3 is TGTGCCAGCAGCGGGACTAGCAGGGGAGGCTATGGCTACACCTTC. Variable domain in full (rest from reference TRBV7-9 and TRBJ1-2): DTGVSQNPRHKITKRGQNVTFRCDPISEHNRLYWYRQTLGQGPEFLTYFQNEAQLEKSRLLSDRFSAERPKGSFSTLEIQRTEQGDSAMYLCASSGTSRGGYGYTFGSGTRLTVV.